This is a list of T cell receptor beta chains from one sample in a study of T-cell memory formation after mild COVID-19. TCRdb ran MiXCR on the 5' RACE reads and lists one entry per CDR3 protein. The sample includes just under 550,000 distinct CDR3 sequences, around 20% of them seen just once. Sequencing was performed on PBMCs or a T cell subset sorted from them (not recorded which). The receptors stem from an adult woman who had mild COVID-19 (a few samples of this study predate the infection). Cell type and time point are not known. The CDR3 runs from the conserved cysteine through the conserved F or W. A D gene is named only where the DNA matches it firmly. Size is omitted from some rows. Given values are once, few, many or a class for expanded clones.

abundance	d_gene	j_gene	v_gene	CDR3aa	CDR3nt
-	-	TRBJ1-1	TRBV12-3/TRBV12-4	CASSFGFQGAEAFF	TGTGCCAGCAGTTTTGGTTTCCAGGGCGCTGAAGCTTTCTTT
few	-	TRBJ2-7	TRBV6-6	CASLQGSSGEQYF	TGTGCCAGCCTTCAGGGGTCGTCGGGCGAGCAGTACTTC
few	TRBD1	TRBJ2-7	TRBV20-1	CSARETGTGTWEQYF	TGCAGTGCTAGAGAGACCGGGACAGGGACTTGGGAGCAGTACTTC
once	-	TRBJ1-3	TRBV12-3/TRBV12-4	CASSLRWGGGTIYF	TGTGCCAGCAGTCTAAGGTGGGGGGGAGGCACCATATATTTT
few	TRBD2	TRBJ2-5	TRBV12-3/TRBV12-4	CASSQTGTTIQETQYF	TGTGCCAGCAGCCAGACCGGGACTACTATCCAAGAGACCCAGTACTTC
once	-	TRBJ1-1	TRBV6-2/TRBV6-3	CASSYSPGGAFF	TGTGCCAGCAGTTACTCTCCCGGCGGAGCTTTCTTT
once	-	TRBJ2-1	TRBV30	CAWGWGPEQFF	TGTGCCTGGGGGTGGGGCCCGGAGCAGTTCTTC
few	-	TRBJ2-1	TRBV7-8	CASSGRGSFGNNEQFF	TGTGCCAGCAGCGGTAGGGGGAGCTTCGGGAACAATGAGCAGTTCTTC
few	-	TRBJ2-2	TRBV2	CASSETRAGTGELFF	TGTGCCAGCAGTGAAACGAGGGCGGGCACCGGGGAGCTGTTTTTT
-	TRBD1	TRBJ1-2	TRBV11-3	CASSPRQGYYGYTF	TGTGCCAGCAGCCCCCGACAGGGTTACTATGGCTACACCTTC
-	-	TRBJ1-1	TRBV12-3/TRBV12-4	CASSLGALTEAFF	TGTGCCAGCAGTTTAGGGGCCCTCACTGAAGCTTTCTTT
few	-	TRBJ2-2	TRBV5-4	CASSSDYPGELFF	TGTGCCAGCAGCTCAGACTATCCCGGGGAGCTGTTTTTT
-	-	TRBJ2-7	TRBV6-6	CASSYNTEAYEQYF	TGTGCCAGCAGTTATAATACTGAAGCCTACGAGCAGTACTTC
-	-	TRBJ2-1	TRBV12-3/TRBV12-4	CASSPAASYEQFF	TGTGCCAGCAGCCCAGCCGCGTCCTATGAGCAGTTCTTC
few	-	TRBJ2-3	TRBV30	CAWSHTHRDTQYF	TGTGCCTGGAGTCATACGCATAGGGATACGCAGTATTTT
few	TRBD1	TRBJ2-4	TRBV4-1	CASSRYRDRGNIQYF	TGCGCCAGCAGCCGGTACCGGGACAGGGGGAACATTCAGTACTTC
-	TRBD1	TRBJ1-5	TRBV11-2	CASSLRGGFQPQHF	TGTGCCAGCAGCTTACGAGGGGGCTTTCAGCCCCAGCATTTT
-	-	TRBJ2-4	TRBV30	CAWSGGRAKNIQYF	TGTGCCTGGAGCGGGGGGCGAGCCAAAAACATTCAGTACTTC
few	-	TRBJ2-1	TRBV30	CAWKIHSRYNEQFF	TGTGCCTGGAAAATCCACTCCCGTTACAATGAGCAGTTCTTC
once	-	TRBJ1-1	TRBV2	CASSEALGGLNTEAFF	TGTGCCAGCAGTGAAGCCCTCGGGGGATTGAACACTGAAGCTTTCTTT
-	TRBD2	TRBJ2-7	TRBV6-5	CASSSEAGTSYEQYF	TGTGCCAGCAGTTCCGAAGCGGGGACCTCCTACGAGCAGTACTTC
few	-	TRBJ2-3	TRBV4-2	CASSPEVGGYTDTQYF	TGTGCCAGCAGCCCTGAGGTCGGGGGCTACACAGATACGCAGTATTTT
few	-	TRBJ2-4	TRBV5-1	CASRPGTILPDIQYF	TGCGCCAGCAGGCCCGGGACCATCCTACCCGACATTCAGTACTTC
few	-	TRBJ2-2	TRBV5-5	CASSFKQEFANTGELFF	TGTGCCAGCAGCTTCAAACAGGAGTTCGCGAACACCGGGGAGCTGTTTTTT
few	-	TRBJ2-5	TRBV5-1	CASSLAEAGTQETQYF	TGCGCCAGCAGCTTGGCCGAAGCAGGGACCCAAGAGACCCAGTACTTC
-	TRBD2	TRBJ2-3	TRBV15	CATSSWTSGTDTQYF	TGTGCCACCAGCAGTTGGACTAGCGGTACAGATACGCAGTATTTT
few	-	TRBJ1-2	TRBV20-1	CSAREDYGYTF	TGCAGTGCTAGAGAAGACTATGGCTACACCTTC
-	-	TRBJ1-5	TRBV6-1	CASSDFSPDLPQHF	TGTGCCAGCAGTGATTTCTCGCCCGATTTACCCCAGCATTTT
-	TRBD2	TRBJ2-3	TRBV4-2	CSSSQSAPGGGSTDTQYF	TGTTCCAGCAGCCAGTCCGCGCCCGGGGGAGGGAGCACAGATACGCAGTATTTT
-	-	TRBJ2-7	TRBV9	CASSVLRRGEQYF	TGTGCCAGCAGCGTCCTACGACGGGGCGAGCAGTACTTC
few	-	TRBJ2-7	TRBV25-1	CASSETQGLHSYEQYF	TGTGCCAGCAGTGAGACCCAGGGGCTCCACTCCTACGAGCAGTACTTC
-	-	TRBJ2-7	TRBV5-1	CASSLEGLSAYEQYF	TGCGCCAGCAGCTTGGAGGGCCTCTCAGCCTACGAGCAGTACTTC
-	-	TRBJ2-5	TRBV29-1	CSAGQTVETQYF	TGCAGCGCCGGACAGACTGTCGAGACCCAGTACTTC
few	-	TRBJ2-1	TRBV3-1	CASSRQGNNEQFF	TGTGCCAGCAGCCGGCAGGGGAACAATGAGCAGTTCTTC
few	-	TRBJ2-7	TRBV30	CAWSLGPTDSYEQYF	TGTGCCTGGAGTCTGGGCCCGACAGACTCCTACGAGCAGTACTTC
many	-	TRBJ1-2	TRBV7-2	CASSPYYEGTGGYTF	TGTGCCAGCAGCCCATACTATGAGGGCACCGGGGGCTACACCTTC
few	-	TRBJ2-6	TRBV7-2	CASSPDPGWFLSGANVLTF	TGTGCCAGCAGCCCCGACCCGGGGTGGTTCCTCTCTGGGGCCAACGTCCTGACTTTC
-	-	TRBJ2-1	TRBV24-1	CATSDPIGVARDEQFF	TGTGCCACCAGTGATCCGATCGGAGTAGCGAGGGATGAGCAGTTCTTC
few	-	TRBJ2-7	TRBV6-2/TRBV6-3	CASSWDFSYEQYF	TGTGCCAGCAGCTGGGACTTCTCCTACGAGCAGTACTTC
-	-	TRBJ2-1	TRBV20-1	CSATWGLHDEQFF	TGCAGTGCTACCTGGGGACTTCACGATGAGCAGTTCTTC